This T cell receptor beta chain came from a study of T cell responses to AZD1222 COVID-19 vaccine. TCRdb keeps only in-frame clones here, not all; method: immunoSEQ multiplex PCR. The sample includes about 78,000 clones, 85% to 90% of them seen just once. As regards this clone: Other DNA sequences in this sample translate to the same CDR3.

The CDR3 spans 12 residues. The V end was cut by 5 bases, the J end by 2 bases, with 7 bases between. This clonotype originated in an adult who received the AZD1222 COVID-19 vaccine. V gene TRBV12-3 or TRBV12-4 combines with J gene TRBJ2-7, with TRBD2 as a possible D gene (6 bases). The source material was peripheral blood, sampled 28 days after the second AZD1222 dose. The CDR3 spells CASSRGTYEQYF. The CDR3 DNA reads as TGTGCCAGCAGTCGCGGGACCTACGAGCAGTACTTC.